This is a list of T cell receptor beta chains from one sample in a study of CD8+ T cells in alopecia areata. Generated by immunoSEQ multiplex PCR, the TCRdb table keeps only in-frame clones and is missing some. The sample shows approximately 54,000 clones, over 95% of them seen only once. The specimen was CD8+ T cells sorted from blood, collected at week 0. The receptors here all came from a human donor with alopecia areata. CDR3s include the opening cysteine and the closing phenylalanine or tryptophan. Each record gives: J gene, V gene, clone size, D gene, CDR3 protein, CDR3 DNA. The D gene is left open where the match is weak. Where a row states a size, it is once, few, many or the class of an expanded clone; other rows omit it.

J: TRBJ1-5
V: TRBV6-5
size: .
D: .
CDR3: CASSYSFGQPQHF
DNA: TGTGCCAGCAGTTACTCTTTTGGTCAGCCCCAGCATTTT

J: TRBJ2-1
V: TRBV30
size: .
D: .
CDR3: CAWSVWSTYNEQFF
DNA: TGTGCCTGGAGTGTGTGGTCAACCTACAATGAGCAGTTCTTC

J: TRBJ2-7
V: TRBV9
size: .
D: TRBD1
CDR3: CASSRSRDRDSYEQYF
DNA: TGTGCCAGCAGTCGTAGCCGCGACAGGGACTCCTACGAGCAGTACTTC

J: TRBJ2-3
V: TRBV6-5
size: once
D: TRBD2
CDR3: CASTPGGHTDTQYF
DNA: TGTGCCAGCACCCCGGGAGGTCACACAGATACGCAGTATTTT

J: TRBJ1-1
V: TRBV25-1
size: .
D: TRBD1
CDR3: CASSESGQGYTEAFF
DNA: TGTGCCAGCAGTGAATCGGGACAGGGCTACACTGAAGCTTTCTTT

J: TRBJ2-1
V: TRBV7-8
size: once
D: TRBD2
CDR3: CASSLASGGGNNEQFF
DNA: TGTGCCAGCAGCTTAGCTAGCGGGGGGGGAAACAATGAGCAGTTCTTC

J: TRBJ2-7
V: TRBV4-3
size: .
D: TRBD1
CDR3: CASSQTGTGDEQYF
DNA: TGCGCCAGCAGCCAAACCGGGACAGGGGACGAGCAGTACTTC

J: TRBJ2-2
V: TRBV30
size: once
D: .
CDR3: CAWSVFPPTGEKAGELFF
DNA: TGTGCCTGGAGTGTATTTCCCCCTACCGGGGAGAAGGCCGGGGAGCTGTTTTTT

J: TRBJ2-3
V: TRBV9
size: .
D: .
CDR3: CASSAEGTTTDTQYF
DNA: TGTGCCAGCAGCGCCGAAGGGACAACCACAGATACGCAGTATTTT

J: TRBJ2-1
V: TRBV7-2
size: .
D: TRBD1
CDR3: CASSPESSGWTGNEQFF
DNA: TGTGCCAGCAGCCCCGAATCATCTGGTTGGACAGGGAATGAGCAGTTCTTC

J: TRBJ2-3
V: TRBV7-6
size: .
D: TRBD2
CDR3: CASSAGTSGGPTDTQYF
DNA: TGTGCCAGCAGCGCCGGGACTAGCGGGGGACCAACAGATACGCAGTATTTT

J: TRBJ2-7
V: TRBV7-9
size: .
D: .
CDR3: CASSQDGSASYEQYF
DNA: TGTGCCAGCAGCCAAGATGGGTCAGCCTCCTACGAGCAGTACTTC

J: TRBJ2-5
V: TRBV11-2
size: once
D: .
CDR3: CASSSPGTGDQYF
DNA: TGTGCCAGCAGCTCACCGGGGACCGGGGACCAGTACTTC

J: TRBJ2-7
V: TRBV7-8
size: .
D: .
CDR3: CASSSRLVGYEQYF
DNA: TGTGCCAGCAGCTCTAGACTAGTTGGGTACGAGCAGTACTTC

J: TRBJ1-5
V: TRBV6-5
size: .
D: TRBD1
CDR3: CASSYSADRGRQPQHF
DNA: TGTGCCAGCAGTTACTCAGCGGACAGGGGACGTCAGCCCCAGCATTTT

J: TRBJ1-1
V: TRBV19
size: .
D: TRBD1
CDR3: CARQRQGNTEAFF
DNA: TGTGCCAGGCAGAGACAGGGAAACACTGAAGCTTTCTTT

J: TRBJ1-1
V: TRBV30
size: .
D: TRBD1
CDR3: CAWSAGTGNTEAFF
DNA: TGTGCCTGGAGTGCCGGGACAGGAAATACTGAAGCTTTCTTT

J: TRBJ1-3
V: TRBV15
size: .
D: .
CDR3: CATSRVGGGNTIYF
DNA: TGTGCCACCAGCAGAGTGGGGGGTGGAAACACCATATATTTT

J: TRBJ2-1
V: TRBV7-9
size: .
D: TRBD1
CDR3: CASSSNRDRPYNEQFF
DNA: TGTGCCAGCAGCTCGAACCGGGACAGACCATACAATGAGCAGTTCTTC

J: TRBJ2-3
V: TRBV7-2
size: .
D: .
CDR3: CASRDLGGVSTDTQYF
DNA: TGTGCCAGCAGAGATCTCGGCGGGGTTAGCACAGATACGCAGTATTTT

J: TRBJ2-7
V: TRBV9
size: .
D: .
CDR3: CASSPTGYEQYF
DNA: TGTGCCAGCAGCCCCACCGGCTACGAGCAGTACTTC

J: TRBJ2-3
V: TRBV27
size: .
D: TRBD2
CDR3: CASSLSPSGSTDTQYF
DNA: TGTGCCAGCAGTTTATCCCCTAGCGGGAGCACAGATACGCAGTATTTT

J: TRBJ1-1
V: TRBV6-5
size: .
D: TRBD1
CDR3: CASSYPGQGREAFF
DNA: TGTGCCAGCAGTTACCCGGGACAGGGGAGGGAAGCTTTCTTT

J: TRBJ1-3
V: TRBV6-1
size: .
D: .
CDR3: CASKPGDYSGNTIYF
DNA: TGTGCCAGCAAACCGGGCGATTACTCTGGAAACACCATATATTTT

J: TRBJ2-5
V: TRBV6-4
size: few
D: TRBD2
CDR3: CASSDTSGGQETQYF
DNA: TGTGCCAGCAGTGATACTAGCGGAGGGCAAGAGACCCAGTACTTC

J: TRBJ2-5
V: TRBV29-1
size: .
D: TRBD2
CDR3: CSVDGTSENHQETQYF
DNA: TGCAGCGTTGACGGGACTAGCGAAAACCATCAAGAGACCCAGTACTTC

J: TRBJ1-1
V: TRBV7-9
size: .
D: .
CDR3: CASSLAGTAFF
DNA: TGTGCCAGCAGCTTAGCGGGGACCGCTTTCTTT

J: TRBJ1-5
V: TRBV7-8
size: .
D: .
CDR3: CASSARTVRSNQPQHF
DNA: TGTGCCAGCAGCGCCCGGACAGTGAGGAGCAATCAGCCCCAGCATTTT

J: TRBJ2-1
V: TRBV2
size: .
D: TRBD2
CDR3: CASWASGGGSYNEQFF
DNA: TGTGCCAGCTGGGCTAGCGGCGGGGGCTCCTACAATGAGCAGTTCTTC

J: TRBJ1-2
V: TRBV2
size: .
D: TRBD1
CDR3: CASSEVGSRGQGYTF
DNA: TGTGCCAGCAGTGAAGTTGGTTCTAGGGGGCAGGGCTACACCTTC

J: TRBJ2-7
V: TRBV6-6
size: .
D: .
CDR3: CASSPSSYLTYEQYF
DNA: TGTGCCAGCAGTCCCAGTAGCTACCTCACCTACGAGCAGTACTTC

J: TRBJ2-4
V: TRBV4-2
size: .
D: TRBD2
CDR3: CASSQDLMGGLAKNIQYF
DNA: TGTGCCAGCAGCCAAGATCTTATGGGGGGGTTAGCCAAAAACATTCAGTACTTC

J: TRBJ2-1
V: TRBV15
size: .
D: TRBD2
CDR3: CATSRVGGVGEQFF
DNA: TGTGCCACCAGCAGGGTTGGGGGGGTAGGCGAGCAGTTCTTC

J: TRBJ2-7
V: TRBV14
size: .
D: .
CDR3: CASSQDLRSSYEQYF
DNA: TGTGCCAGCAGCCAAGATTTAAGGAGCTCCTACGAGCAGTACTTC

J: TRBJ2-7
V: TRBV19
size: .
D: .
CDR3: CASSMYGTSYEQYF
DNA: TGTGCCAGTAGTATGTACGGGACCTCCTACGAGCAGTACTTC

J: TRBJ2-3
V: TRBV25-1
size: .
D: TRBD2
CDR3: CASSEFGGGLGDTQYF
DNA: TGTGCCAGCAGTGAATTCGGCGGGGGTCTTGGTGATACGCAGTATTTT

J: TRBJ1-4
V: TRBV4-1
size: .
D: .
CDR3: CASSHRIGVDEKLFF
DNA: TGCGCCAGCAGCCATCGAATAGGGGTTGACGAAAAACTGTTTTTT

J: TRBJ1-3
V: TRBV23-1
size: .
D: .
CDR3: CASSQSWVSGNTIYF
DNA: TGCGCCAGCAGTCAATCTTGGGTATCTGGAAACACCATATATTTT

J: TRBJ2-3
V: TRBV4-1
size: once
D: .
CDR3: CASSAGADTQYF
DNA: TGCGCCAGCTCGGCTGGCGCAGATACGCAGTATTTT

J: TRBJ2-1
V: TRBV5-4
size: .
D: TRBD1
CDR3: CASSFGQGADEQFF
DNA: TGTGCCAGCAGCTTCGGGCAGGGGGCGGATGAGCAGTTCTTC

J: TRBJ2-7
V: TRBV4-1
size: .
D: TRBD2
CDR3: CASSLQTSGGIREQYF
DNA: TGCGCCAGCAGCCTTCAGACTAGCGGGGGAATACGAGAGCAGTACTTC

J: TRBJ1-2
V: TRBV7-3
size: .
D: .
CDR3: CASSLNPFLDGYTF
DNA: TGTGCCAGCAGCTTAAACCCCTTTCTCGATGGCTACACCTTC

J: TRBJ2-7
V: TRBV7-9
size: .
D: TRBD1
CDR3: CASSLGGTGGEQYF
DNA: TGTGCCAGCAGCTTAGGCGGGACAGGGGGCGAGCAGTACTTC

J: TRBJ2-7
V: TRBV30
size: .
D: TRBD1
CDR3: CAWNPGQGSEQYF
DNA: TGTGCCTGGAATCCGGGACAGGGGAGCGAGCAGTACTTC

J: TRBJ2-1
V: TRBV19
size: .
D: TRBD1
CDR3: CASSIVTGWDDEQFF
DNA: TGTGCCAGTAGTATAGTGACAGGGTGGGACGATGAGCAGTTCTTC

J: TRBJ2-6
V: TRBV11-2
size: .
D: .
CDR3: CASSLAPSGANVLTF
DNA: TGTGCCAGCAGCTTAGCCCCCTCTGGGGCCAACGTCCTGACTTTC

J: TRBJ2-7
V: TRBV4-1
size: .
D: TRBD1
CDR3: CASSPGTGTYEQYF
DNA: TGCGCCAGCAGCCCCGGGACAGGGACCTACGAGCAGTACTTC

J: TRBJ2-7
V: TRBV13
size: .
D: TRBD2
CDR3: CASSSSGTSGGYEQYF
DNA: TGTGCCAGCAGCTCCTCCGGGACTAGCGGGGGTTACGAGCAGTACTTC

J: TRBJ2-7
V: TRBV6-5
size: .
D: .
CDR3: CASSLSGLRWEQYF
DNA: TGTGCCAGCAGTTTGTCGGGACTCCGCTGGGAGCAGTACTTC

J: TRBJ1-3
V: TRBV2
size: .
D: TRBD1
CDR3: CASVGGQGAYSGNTIYF
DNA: TGTGCCAGCGTGGGGGGACAGGGGGCCTACTCTGGAAACACCATATATTTT

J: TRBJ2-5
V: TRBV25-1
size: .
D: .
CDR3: CASSGDSQETQYF
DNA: TGTGCCAGCAGTGGGGATTCTCAAGAGACCCAGTACTTC

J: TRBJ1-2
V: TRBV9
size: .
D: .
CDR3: CASSPAGIYGYTF
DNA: TGTGCCAGCAGCCCCGCGGGCATCTATGGCTACACCTTC

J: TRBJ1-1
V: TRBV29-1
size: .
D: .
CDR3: CSVEVGLDTEAFF
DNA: TGCAGCGTTGAAGTTGGGTTGGACACTGAAGCTTTCTTT

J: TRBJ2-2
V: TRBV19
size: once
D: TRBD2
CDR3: CASNSLAGGLSDTGELFF
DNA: TGTGCCAGTAATTCCCTAGCGGGGGGGTTGTCCGATACCGGGGAGCTGTTTTTT

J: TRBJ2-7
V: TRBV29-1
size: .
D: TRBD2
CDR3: CSVVISGRTYEQYF
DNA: TGCAGCGTTGTGATTAGCGGGAGAACCTACGAGCAGTACTTC

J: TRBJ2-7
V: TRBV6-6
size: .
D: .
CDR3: CASNSGFRMEQYF
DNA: TGTGCCAGCAATTCAGGGTTCAGGATGGAGCAGTACTTC